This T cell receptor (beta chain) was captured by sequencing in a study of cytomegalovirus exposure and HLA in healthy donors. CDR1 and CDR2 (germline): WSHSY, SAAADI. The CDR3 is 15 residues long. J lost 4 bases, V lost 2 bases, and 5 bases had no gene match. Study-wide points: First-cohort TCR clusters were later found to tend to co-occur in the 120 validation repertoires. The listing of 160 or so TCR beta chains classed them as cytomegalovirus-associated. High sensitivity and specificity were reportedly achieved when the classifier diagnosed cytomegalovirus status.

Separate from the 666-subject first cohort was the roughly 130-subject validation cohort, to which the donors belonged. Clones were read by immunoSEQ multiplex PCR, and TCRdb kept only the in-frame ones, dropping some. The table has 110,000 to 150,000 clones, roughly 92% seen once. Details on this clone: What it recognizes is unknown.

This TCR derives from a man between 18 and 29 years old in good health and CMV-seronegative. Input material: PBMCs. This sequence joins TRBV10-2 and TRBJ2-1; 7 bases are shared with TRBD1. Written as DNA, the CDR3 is TGCGCCAGCAGTGAGAGAGGGGGCGCGTACAATGAGCAGTTCTTC. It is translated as CASSERGGAYNEQFF.